Below, 9 T cell receptor beta chains from the same sample are listed, as sequenced in a study of blood T cell repertoires in COVID-19. Some clones are missing from TCRdb's copy, which holds only in-frame ones; the method was immunoSEQ multiplex PCR. The sample carries 160,000 or so clones, roughly nine tenths recorded once. The specimen sequenced was peripheral blood. The receptors were sampled from a woman aged 65 to 85 with acute or convalescent COVID-19.

The chain joins TRBV18 to TRBJ1-6, with 8 bases matching TRBD1. This CDR3 has 14 residues. After removal of 3 bases from V and 9 bases from J, the junction contained 4 bases not matched to a gene. Germline lookup yields CDR1 KGHSH and CDR2 LQKENI. CDR3: CASSPGQGGSPLHF. CDR3 sequence (DNA): TGTGCCAGCTCACCCGGACAGGGAGGTTCACCCCTCCACTTT.

V gene TRBV2 combines with J gene TRBJ1-4, with 9 bases aligning to TRBD1. V lost 7 bases to trimming and J lost 8 bases; unmatched junction nucleotides: 11. CDR1 and CDR2 (germline): SNHLY, FYNNEI. The CDR3 extends over 15 amino acids. The CDR3 protein is CASIHPGTGTEKLFF. The CDR3, as DNA: TGTGCCAGCATCCACCCCGGGACAGGGACCGAAAAACTGTTTTTT.

V and J are TRBV5-6 and TRBJ2-2; possibly TRBD2 for D (6 bases). Per germline, CDR1 SGHDT and CDR2 YYEEEE. V was clipped by 5 bases and J by 2 bases, with 16 bases between them. The CDR3 covers 16 residues. The CDR3 loop reads CASSSSWGVNTGELFF. The CDR3 bases are TGTGCCAGCAGTTCCTCATGGGGGGTCAACACCGGGGAGCTGTTTTTT.

This clone has a handful of counts. The chain uses TRBV13 and TRBJ1-2; a possible D gene is TRBD1 (6 bases). V was clipped by 4 bases and J by 5 bases, with 14 bases between them. Germline CDR1 PRHDT, CDR2 FYEKMQ (reference sequence). This CDR3 contains 14 residues. The CDR3 sequence is CASSSTGIGYGYTF. The CDR3 DNA is TGTGCCAGCAGCTCAACAGGGATTGGATATGGCTACACCTTC.

This chain uses TRBV2 with TRBJ1-3, with a weak D call TRBD1 (5 bases). The V end lost 8 bases, the J end lost 7 bases, and 12 bases lay between the germline ends. CDR1 is SNHLY and CDR2 is FYNNEI in the germline V gene. This CDR3 comprises 12 residues. In nucleotides, the CDR3 is TGTGCCAGCTTCAGGGTCGGCAACACCATATATTTT. Translated: CASFRVGNTIYF.

The chain carries TRBV5-1 and TRBJ2-1, with unresolved D. V lost 4 bases and J 11 bases, leaving 13 bases between the germline ends. The CDR3 extends over 12 amino acids. Germline V lookup: CDR1 SGHRS, CDR2 YFSETQ. The CDR3 nucleotides are TGCGCCAGCAGCCCCCGTGGGCAGCAGCAGTTCTTC. The encoded protein is CASSPRGQQQFF.

The V and J genes are TRBV6-1 and TRBJ1-2; D is unclear. The CDR3 spans 15 residues. Germline CDR1 is MNHNS and CDR2 is SASEGT. Trimming pared 2 bases from V and 3 bases from J, leaving 13 bases between. The DNA of the CDR3 is TGTGCCAGCAGTGAACAAGGAGTTTTGTACTATGGCTACACCTTC. Amino acid sequence: CASSEQGVLYYGYTF.

The rearrangement uses TRBV12-3 or TRBV12-4 and TRBJ1-2; D remains ambiguous. V was cut by 6 bases and J by 7 bases, with 15 bases left in between. The CDR3 has 13 residues. CDR3 sequence reads: CASSYPDGGGYTF. The CDR3 DNA reads TGTGCCAGCAGCTACCCAGACGGAGGTGGCTACACCTTC.

This clone was observed a few times. This chain connects TRBV6-5 to TRBJ1-3; 7 nucleotides align to TRBD1. This CDR3 has 16 residues. Unmatched junction bases numbered 2, after V lost 0 bases and J lost 0 bases. The germline V gene has CDR1 MNHEY and CDR2 SVGAGI. In DNA, the CDR3 is TGTGCCAGCAGTTACTCGAGGACAGGCTCTGGAAACACCATATATTTT. This codes for CASSYSRTGSGNTIYF.